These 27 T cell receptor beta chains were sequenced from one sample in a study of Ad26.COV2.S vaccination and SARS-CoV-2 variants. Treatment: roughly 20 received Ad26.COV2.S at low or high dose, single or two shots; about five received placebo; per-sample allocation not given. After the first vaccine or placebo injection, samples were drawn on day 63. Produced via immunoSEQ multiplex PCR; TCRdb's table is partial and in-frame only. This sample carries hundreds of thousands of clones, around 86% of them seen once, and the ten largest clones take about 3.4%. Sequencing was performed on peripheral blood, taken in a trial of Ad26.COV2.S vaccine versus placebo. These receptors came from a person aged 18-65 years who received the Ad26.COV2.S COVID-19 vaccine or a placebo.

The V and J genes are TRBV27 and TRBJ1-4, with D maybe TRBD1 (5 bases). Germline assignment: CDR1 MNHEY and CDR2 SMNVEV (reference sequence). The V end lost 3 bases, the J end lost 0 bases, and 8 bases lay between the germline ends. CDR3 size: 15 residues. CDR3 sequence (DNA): TGTGCCAGCAGTTTTGGGGGTCCAACTAATGAAAAACTGTTTTTT. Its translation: CASSFGGPTNEKLFF.

CDR3 DNA sequence: TGTGCCAGCAGTACTAGGATACAGGGGAACAATGAGCAGTTCTTC. Translating gives CASSTRIQGNNEQFF. The chain links TRBV6-5 to TRBJ2-1; TRBD1 agrees at 7 bases. The V gene end was trimmed by 5 bases and the J gene end by 5 bases; junction bases not matched to a gene: 9. The CDR3 runs to 15 residues. Germline CDR1 MNHEY, CDR2 SVGAGI.

In DNA, the CDR3 is TGTGCCAGCAGTAAGGACAGGCCGGGGGGTCGAGAGCAGTACTTC. Translation: CASSKDRPGGREQYF. The V gene is TRBV28, the J gene TRBJ2-7; the D call may be TRBD1 or TRBD2 (7 bases each). With 5 bases removed from V and 7 bases from J, the gap between germline ends came to 21 bases. CDR1 MDHEN and CDR2 SYDVKM come from the germline V gene. The CDR3 sequence is 15 residues long.

The CDR3 DNA reads as TGTGCCAGCAGCCCGACAGGGGGAGGAAACACCATATATTTT. Protein: CASSPTGGGNTIYF. The rearrangement uses TRBV7-6 and TRBJ1-3; 9 nucleotides match TRBD1. With 5 bases clipped from V and 4 bases from J, the junction kept 3 bases outside the gene matches. CDR3 size: 14 residues. Per germline, CDR1 SGHVS and CDR2 FNYEAQ.

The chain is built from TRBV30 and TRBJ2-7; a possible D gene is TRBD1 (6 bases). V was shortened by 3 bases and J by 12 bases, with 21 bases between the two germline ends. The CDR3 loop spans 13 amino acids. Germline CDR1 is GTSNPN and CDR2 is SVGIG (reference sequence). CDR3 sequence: CAWRGLGQARPYF. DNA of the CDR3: TGTGCCTGGAGGGGCCTGGGACAAGCGAGACCGTACTTC. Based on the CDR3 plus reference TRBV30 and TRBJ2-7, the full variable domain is SQTIHQWPATLVQPVGSPLSLECTVEGTSNPNLYWYRQAAGRGLQLLFYSVGIGQISSEVPQNLSASRPQDRQFILSSKKLLLSDSGFYLCAWRGLGQARPYFGPGTRLTVT.

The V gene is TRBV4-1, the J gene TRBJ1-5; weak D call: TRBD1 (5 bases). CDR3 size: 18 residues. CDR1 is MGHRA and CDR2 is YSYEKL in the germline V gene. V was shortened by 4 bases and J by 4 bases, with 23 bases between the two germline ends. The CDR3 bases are TGCGCCAGCAGCCCATACAAGCCCGGGACGGACCCTAATCAGCCCCAGCATTTT. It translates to CASSPYKPGTDPNQPQHF.

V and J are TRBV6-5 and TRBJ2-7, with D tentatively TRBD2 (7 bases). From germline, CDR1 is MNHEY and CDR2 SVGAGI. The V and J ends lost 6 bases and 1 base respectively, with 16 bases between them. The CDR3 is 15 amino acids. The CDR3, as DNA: TGTGCCAGCAGACCCCCGGGGGGCTCTTCCTACGAGCAGTACTTC. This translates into CASRPPGGSSYEQYF.

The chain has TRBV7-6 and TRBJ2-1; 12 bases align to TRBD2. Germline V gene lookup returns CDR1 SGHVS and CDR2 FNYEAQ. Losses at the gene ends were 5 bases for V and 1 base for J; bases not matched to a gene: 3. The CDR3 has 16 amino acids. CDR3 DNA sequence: TGTGCCAGCAGCGGAGGGACTAGCGGGTCCTACAATGAGCAGTTCTTC. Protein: CASSGGTSGSYNEQFF.

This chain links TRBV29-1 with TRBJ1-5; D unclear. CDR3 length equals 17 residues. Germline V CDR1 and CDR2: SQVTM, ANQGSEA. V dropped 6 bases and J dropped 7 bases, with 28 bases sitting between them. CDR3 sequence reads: CSVGPDGELDQSQPQHF. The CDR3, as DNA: TGCAGCGTCGGGCCTGACGGGGAGTTAGACCAATCGCAGCCCCAGCATTTT.

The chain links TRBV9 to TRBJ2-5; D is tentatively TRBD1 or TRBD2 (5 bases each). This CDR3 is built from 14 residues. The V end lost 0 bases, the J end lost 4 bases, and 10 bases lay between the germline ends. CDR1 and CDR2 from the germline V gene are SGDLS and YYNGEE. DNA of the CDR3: TGTGCCAGCAGCGTAGCTGCGAGGGGAGAGACCCAGTACTTC. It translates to CASSVAARGETQYF. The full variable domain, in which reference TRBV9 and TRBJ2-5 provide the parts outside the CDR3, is DSGVTQTPKHLITATGQRVTLRCSPRSGDLSVYWYQQSLDQGLQFLIQYYNGEERAKGNILERFSAQQFPDLHSELNLSSLELGDSALYFCASSVAARGETQYFGPGTRLLVL.

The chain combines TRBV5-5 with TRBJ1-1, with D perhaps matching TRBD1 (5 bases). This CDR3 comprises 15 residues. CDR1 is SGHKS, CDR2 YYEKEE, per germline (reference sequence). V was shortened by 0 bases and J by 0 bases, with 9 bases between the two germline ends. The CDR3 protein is CASSLVDSMNTEAFF. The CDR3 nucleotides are TGTGCCAGCAGCTTGGTTGACAGTATGAACACTGAAGCTTTCTTT.

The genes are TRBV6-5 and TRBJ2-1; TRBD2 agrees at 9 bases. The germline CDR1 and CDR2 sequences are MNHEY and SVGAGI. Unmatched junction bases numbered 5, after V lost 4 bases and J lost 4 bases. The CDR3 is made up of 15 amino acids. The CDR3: CASSFGTSLYNEQFF. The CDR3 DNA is TGTGCCAGCAGTTTCGGGACTAGCCTTTACAATGAGCAGTTCTTC.

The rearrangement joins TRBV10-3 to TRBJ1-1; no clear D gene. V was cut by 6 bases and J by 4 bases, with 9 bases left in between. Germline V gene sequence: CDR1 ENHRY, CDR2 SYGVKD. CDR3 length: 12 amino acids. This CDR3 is CAISSRSTEAFF. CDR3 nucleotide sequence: TGTGCCATCAGCTCCAGGTCCACTGAAGCTTTCTTT.

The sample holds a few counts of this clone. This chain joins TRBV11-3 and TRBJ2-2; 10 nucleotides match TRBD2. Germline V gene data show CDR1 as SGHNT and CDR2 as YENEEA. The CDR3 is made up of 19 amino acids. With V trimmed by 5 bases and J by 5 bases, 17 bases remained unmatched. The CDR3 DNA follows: TGTGCCAGCAGCCCCCCCGGGACTAGCGTGGTAGGGAGTACCGGGGAGCTGTTTTTT. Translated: CASSPPGTSVVGSTGELFF.

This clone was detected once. The CDR3 DNA reads TGTGCCAGCAGCGTAGAGGAGTTGGGAACTGGGGAGCAGTACTTC. It is translated as CASSVEELGTGEQYF. This rearrangement joins TRBV9 to TRBJ2-7; D gene uncertain. Trimming cost V 0 bases and J 7 bases, with 17 bases left between them. Germline loops: CDR1 SGDLS, CDR2 YYNGEE. This CDR3 comprises 15 residues.

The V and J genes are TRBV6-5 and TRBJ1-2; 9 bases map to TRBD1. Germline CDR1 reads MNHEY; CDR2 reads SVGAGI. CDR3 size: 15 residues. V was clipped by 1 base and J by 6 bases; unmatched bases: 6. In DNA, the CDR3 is TGTGCCAGCAGTTACTGGGACAGGGACAAAGATGGCTACACCTTC. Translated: CASSYWDRDKDGYTF.

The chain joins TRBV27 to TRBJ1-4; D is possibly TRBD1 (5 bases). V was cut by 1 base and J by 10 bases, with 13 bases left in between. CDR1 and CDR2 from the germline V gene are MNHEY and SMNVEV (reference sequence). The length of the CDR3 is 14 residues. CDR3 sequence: CASSLLGGRGKLFF. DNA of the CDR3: TGTGCCAGCAGTTTATTGGGCGGAAGGGGAAAACTGTTTTTT.

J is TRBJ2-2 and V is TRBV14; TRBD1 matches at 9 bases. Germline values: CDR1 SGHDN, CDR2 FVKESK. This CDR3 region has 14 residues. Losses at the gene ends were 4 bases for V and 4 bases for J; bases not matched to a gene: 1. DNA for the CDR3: TGTGCCAGCAGCCCGGACAGGGGCACCGGGGAGCTGTTTTTT. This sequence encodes CASSPDRGTGELFF.

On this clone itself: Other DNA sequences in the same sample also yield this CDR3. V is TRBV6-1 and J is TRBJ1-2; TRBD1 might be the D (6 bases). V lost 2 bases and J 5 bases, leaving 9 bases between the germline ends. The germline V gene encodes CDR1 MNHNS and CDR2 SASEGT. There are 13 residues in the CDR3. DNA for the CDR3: TGTGCCAGCAGTGAAAGGGGGGATTATGGCTACACCTTC. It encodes CASSERGDYGYTF.

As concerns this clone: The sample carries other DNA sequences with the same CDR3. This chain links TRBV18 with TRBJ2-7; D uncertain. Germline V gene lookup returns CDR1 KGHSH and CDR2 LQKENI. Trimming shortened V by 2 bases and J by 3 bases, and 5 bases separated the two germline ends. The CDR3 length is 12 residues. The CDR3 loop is CASSPSRYEQYF. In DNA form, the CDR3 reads TGTGCCAGCTCACCATCACGCTACGAGCAGTACTTC.

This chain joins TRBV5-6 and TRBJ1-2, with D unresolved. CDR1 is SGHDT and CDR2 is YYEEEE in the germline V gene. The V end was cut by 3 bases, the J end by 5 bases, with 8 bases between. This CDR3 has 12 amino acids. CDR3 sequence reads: CASSSDGYGYTF. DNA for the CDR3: TGTGCCAGCAGCTCGGACGGGTATGGCTACACCTTC.

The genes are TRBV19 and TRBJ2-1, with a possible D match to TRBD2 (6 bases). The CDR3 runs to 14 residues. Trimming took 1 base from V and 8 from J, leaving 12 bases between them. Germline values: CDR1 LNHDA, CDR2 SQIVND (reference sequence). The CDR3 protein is CASSIGRRDYEQFF. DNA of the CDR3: TGTGCCAGTAGTATAGGGAGGAGGGACTATGAGCAGTTCTTC.

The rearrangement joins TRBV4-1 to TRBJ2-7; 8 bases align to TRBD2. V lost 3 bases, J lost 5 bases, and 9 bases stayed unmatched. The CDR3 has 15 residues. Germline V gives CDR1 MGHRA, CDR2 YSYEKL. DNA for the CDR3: TGCGCCAGCAGCCAGGAACTAGCGGAGCTTAACGAGCAGTACTTC. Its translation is CASSQELAELNEQYF.

The CDR3 loop is CASIIGDEQFF. The CDR3 DNA follows: TGTGCCAGCATCATCGGCGATGAGCAGTTCTTC. This chain uses TRBV27 with TRBJ2-1; no reliable D call. This CDR3 region has 11 residues. CDR1 and CDR2 (germline): MNHEY, SMNVEV (reference sequence). Trimming pared 7 bases from V and 8 bases from J, leaving 9 bases between.

In DNA form, the CDR3 reads TGCGCCAGCAGCCAAGACACAAGGCGAATCTATGGCTACACCTTC. Encoded protein: CASSQDTRRIYGYTF. The rearrangement joins TRBV4-3 to TRBJ1-2; no clear D. Trimming shortened V by 0 bases and J by 4 bases, and 12 bases separated the two germline ends. The length of the CDR3 is 15 residues. CDR1 and CDR2 (germline): LGHNA, YSLEER.

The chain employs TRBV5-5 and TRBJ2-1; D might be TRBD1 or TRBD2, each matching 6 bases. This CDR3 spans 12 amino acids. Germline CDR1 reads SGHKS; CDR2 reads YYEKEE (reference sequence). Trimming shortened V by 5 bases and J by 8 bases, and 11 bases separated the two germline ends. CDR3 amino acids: CASSYRDYEQFF. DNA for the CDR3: TGTGCCAGCAGTTACAGGGACTATGAGCAGTTCTTC.

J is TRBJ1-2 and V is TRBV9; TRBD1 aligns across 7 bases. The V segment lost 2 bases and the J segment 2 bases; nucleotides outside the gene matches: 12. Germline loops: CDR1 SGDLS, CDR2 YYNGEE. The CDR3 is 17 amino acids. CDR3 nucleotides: TGTGCCAGCAGCGTCTCCAATATCGGACAGGCCAACTATGGCTACACCTTC. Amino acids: CASSVSNIGQANYGYTF. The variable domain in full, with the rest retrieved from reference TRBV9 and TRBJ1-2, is DSGVTQTPKHLITATGQRVTLRCSPRSGDLSVYWYQQSLDQGLQFLIQYYNGEERAKGNILERFSAQQFPDLHSELNLSSLELGDSALYFCASSVSNIGQANYGYTFGSGTRLTVV.